This TCR beta chain emerged from a study of blood T cell repertoires in COVID-19. About the study: Both acute and convalescent COVID-19 samples were obtained from the United States, Italy and Spain.

The repertoire was sequenced with immunoSEQ multiplex PCR; TCRdb's copy has only in-frame clones and lacks some. This sample has approximately 200,000 clones, with roughly nine tenths found just once. The CDR3 is 16 residues long. The V gene's germline CDR1 is ENHRY and CDR2 SYGVKD. Sequencing was carried out using peripheral blood. The rearrangement links TRBV10-3 to TRBJ1-4; D perhaps matches TRBD2 (6 bases). With the DNA end fitting TRBJ2-2 better, the J assignment may be wrong. The clonotype originates from a man between 70 and 80 years old with acute or convalescent COVID-19. CDR3 sequence: CAISGAGTLGVEELFF. The CDR3 nucleotides read TGTGCCATCAGCGGGGCAGGGACTCTAGGGGTGGAGGAGCTGTTTTTT.